Listed below are T cell receptor beta chains from one sample, sequenced in a study of metastatic and nonmetastatic thyroid tumors. TCRdb reprocessed the PCR reads via MiXCR. Among 25,000 to 30,000 clones listed, about a sixth were seen once. The sequencing sample was made of blood. Receptor source: a female donor with papillary thyroid cancer or a benign thyroid nodule (not recorded which). Some clones in this sample may be carry-over from other donors' samples. Each CDR3 is given with its conserved first and last residue. Part of the rows lack a size; the others show once, few, many or a class for expanded clones.

v_call,clone_size,j_call,cdr3_aa
TRBV5-5,many,TRBJ1-5,CASSFRSALNQPQHF
TRBV19,-,TRBJ1-5,CVSSLHGGGSGNQPRHF
TRBV28,-,TRBJ2-7,CASSLSGTSGILSYEQYF
TRBV6-2/TRBV6-3,-,TRBJ1-2,CAISRSTENYGFSF
TRBV7-6,-,TRBJ2-2,CVSSLEGWTGELFF
TRBV2,few,TRBJ2-7,CASMYRDRGYEQYF
TRBV6-1,medium-sized,TRBJ1-6,CASSLKVSGGNSPLHF
TRBV6-5,many,TRBJ1-5,CASSYLTGDQPQHF
TRBV7-2,-,TRBJ1-2,CASSWGTGSGYTF
TRBV6-1,medium-sized,TRBJ2-1,CASQIATYNEQFF
TRBV5-1,many,TRBJ2-7,CASSLSARDEQYF
TRBV27,many,TRBJ2-7,CASSLSVSAGFGEQYF
TRBV2,medium-sized,TRBJ2-2,CASTKAGTGPGELFF
TRBV18,once,TRBJ1-1,CASSTLQASNTEAFF
TRBV10-3,many,TRBJ2-3,CAISETSGGAPSTDTQYF
TRBV15,-,TRBJ2-7,CATSRDNTAALYEHYF
TRBV6-1,medium-sized,TRBJ2-7,CASSEVGDSYEQYF
TRBV14,many,TRBJ1-1,CANSQVVRGNTEAFF
TRBV6-1,few,TRBJ2-7,CASRAGGSREQYF
TRBV5-5,-,TRBJ1-1,CANSSLGGQNTEAFF